These 24 T cell receptor beta chains originate from one sample sequenced in a study of blood T cell repertoires in COVID-19. Assay used: immunoSEQ multiplex PCR; TCRdb lists only in-frame clones, some missing. This table has around 220,000 clones, 84% appearing once. Sequencing input: PBMCs or T cells enriched from blood (not recorded which). The receptors shown here come from a woman in her 40s who had recovered from COVID-19.

The gene calls are TRBV27 and TRBJ2-7, with 8 nucleotides matching TRBD1. V trimming: 5 bases; J trimming: 5 bases; junction bases outside the gene matches: 8. Germline assignment: CDR1 MNHEY and CDR2 SMNVEV (reference sequence). The CDR3 is made up of 14 amino acids. CDR3 in amino acids: CASSRPGQDDEQYF. The CDR3 region has the DNA TGTGCCAGCAGTAGACCGGGACAGGATGACGAGCAGTACTTC.

The rearrangement links TRBV27 to TRBJ2-7; D not certain. Germline assignment: CDR1 MNHEY and CDR2 SMNVEV (reference sequence). CDR3 size: 13 residues. Between the trimmed V and J ends, which lost 6 bases and 0 bases, there was a span of 9 bases. This CDR3 reads CASRQVSSYEQYF. CDR3 nucleotides: TGTGCCAGCAGGCAAGTGAGCTCCTACGAGCAGTACTTC.

The rearrangement uses TRBV19 and TRBJ2-7; D unresolved. The V end was cut by 5 bases, the J end by 5 bases, with 13 bases between. The germline CDR1 and CDR2 sequences are LNHDA and SQIVND (reference sequence). The CDR3 contains 13 residues. Here the CDR3 reads CASSPYRGDEQYF. Here the CDR3 DNA reads TGTGCCAGTAGTCCCTACCGCGGAGACGAGCAGTACTTC.

The chain recombines TRBV19 with TRBJ2-1; no firm D call. V was clipped by 5 bases and J by 9 bases, with 17 bases between them. CDR3 length: 14 residues. In germline, CDR1 is LNHDA, CDR2 SQIVND (reference sequence). CDR3 sequence reads: CASSPDGRPGEQFF. As DNA, the CDR3 is TGTGCCAGTAGTCCCGATGGAAGGCCGGGTGAGCAGTTCTTC.

The CDR3 DNA sequence: TGTGCCAGCAGCGTAGGCATCCAGAAAGATACGCAGTATTTT. Its translation is CASSVGIQKDTQYF. The chain combines TRBV9 with TRBJ2-3, with D unresolved. Trimming pared 0 bases from V and 5 bases from J, leaving 10 bases between. The length of the CDR3 is 14 residues. Per the germline V gene, CDR1 is SGDLS and CDR2 is YYNGEE.

The chain recombines TRBV7-9 with TRBJ1-2, with D perhaps matching TRBD1 (6 bases). Trimming shortened V by 7 bases and J by 3 bases, and 24 bases separated the two germline ends. The CDR3 covers 17 residues. The germline V gene has CDR1 SEHNR and CDR2 FQNEAQ (reference sequence). CDR3 sequence reads: CASTTFPRGGRDYGYTF. DNA for the CDR3: TGTGCCAGCACCACATTTCCACGCGGGGGGCGTGACTATGGCTACACCTTC.

The V and J genes are TRBV11-2 and TRBJ2-2; TRBD2 aligns across 11 bases. The CDR3 covers 23 residues. The V gene end was trimmed by 6 bases and the J gene end by 1 base; junction bases not matched to a gene: 25. Germline V gene lookup returns CDR1 SGHAT and CDR2 FQNNGV. The CDR3 DNA follows: TGTGCCAGCAGTCCACCGGGACTTAAGACCTGGGGACTAGCGGAGGAGAACACCGGGGAGCTGTTTTTT. It yields the protein CASSPPGLKTWGLAEENTGELFF.

J is TRBJ1-2 and V is TRBV19, with a weak D call TRBD1 (5 bases). Germline CDR1 LNHDA, CDR2 SQIVND (reference sequence). The CDR3 totals 13 residues. The CDR3 DNA sequence: TGTGCGAGTTCTCGGGGCGGGGGAGTGGGCTACACCTTC. Amino acid sequence: CASSRGGGVGYTF.

V is TRBV7-8 and J is TRBJ1-2, with D perhaps matching TRBD1 (6 bases). The CDR3 contains 16 residues. The germline V gene has CDR1 SGHVS and CDR2 FQNEAQ. V dropped 1 base and J dropped 8 bases, with 20 bases sitting between them. CDR3 sequence (DNA): TGTGCCAGCAGCTTAGATTCGCAGGGGCGAGTTCAAGGCTACACCTTC. Encoded protein: CASSLDSQGRVQGYTF.

In regard to this clone: Distinct nucleotide sequences in the sample also encode this CDR3. The chain employs TRBV30 and TRBJ1-6; D not resolved. Trimming shortened V by 4 bases and J by 1 base, and 5 bases separated the two germline ends. Germline values: CDR1 GTSNPN, CDR2 SVGIG (reference sequence). This CDR3 is 13 amino acids long. The CDR3, as DNA: TGTGCCTGGACGGGGTCCTATAATTCACCCCTCCACTTT. This encodes CAWTGSYNSPLHF. Full variable domain (outside the CDR3, taken from reference TRBV30 and TRBJ1-6): SQTIHQWPATLVQPVGSPLSLECTVEGTSNPNLYWYRQAAGRGLQLLFYSVGIGQISSEVPQNLSASRPQDRQFILSSKKLLLSDSGFYLCAWTGSYNSPLHFGNGTRLTVT.

This sequence joins TRBV28 and TRBJ1-3; possibly TRBD1 for D (5 bases). Germline V lookup: CDR1 MDHEN, CDR2 SYDVKM. The CDR3 length is 16 residues. V dropped 6 bases and J dropped 0 bases, with 15 bases sitting between them. DNA for the CDR3: TGTGCCAGCAGCGATAGAAGTGGGGCCTCTGGAAACACCATATATTTT. Translating it yields CASSDRSGASGNTIYF.

The gene calls are TRBV2 and TRBJ2-1; 7 bases agree with TRBD1. The CDR3 contains 15 residues. Germline V gene lookup returns CDR1 SNHLY and CDR2 FYNNEI. J lost 4 bases, V lost 4 bases, and 7 bases had no gene match. The CDR3 DNA reads TGTGCCAGCAGTGGGAGACAGGGAGAGTACAATGAGCAGTTCTTC. This codes for CASSGRQGEYNEQFF.

This sequence joins TRBV25-1 and TRBJ2-3, with D perhaps TRBD2 (6 bases). This CDR3 region has 16 residues. Germline assignment: CDR1 MGHDK and CDR2 SYGVNS. Trimming removed 8 bases from V and 0 bases from J, with 18 bases in between. CDR3 region: CASSKQRVTSTDTQYF. The CDR3 DNA is TGTGCCAGCTCCAAACAGCGGGTAACTAGCACAGATACGCAGTATTTT.

This sequence joins TRBV19 and TRBJ1-2; 7 bases fit TRBD1. The trim removed 7 bases at V and 8 bases at J, leaving 10 bases unmatched. Germline-derived CDR1 and CDR2 are LNHDA and SQIVND (reference sequence). CDR3 length equals 13 residues. CDR3 sequence (DNA): TGTGCCAGTAAGAGGGGGCGAAACGACGGCTACACCTTC. It codes for CASKRGRNDGYTF.

The chain has TRBV3-1 (or the pseudogene TRBV3-2) and TRBJ2-7; 7 bases are a match to TRBD2. Looked up from germline, CDR1 is LGHDT and CDR2 is YNNKEL (reference sequence). With V trimmed by 5 bases and J by 6 bases, 7 bases remained unmatched. This CDR3 has 13 residues. CDR3: CASSSSLATEQYF. The CDR3, as DNA: TGTGCCAGCAGCTCGTCACTAGCGACCGAGCAGTACTTC.

The chain joins TRBV3-1 (or the pseudogene TRBV3-2) to TRBJ1-1; D may be TRBD1 (5 bases). The CDR3 spans 14 residues. Per the germline V gene, CDR1 is LGHDT and CDR2 is YNNKEL (reference sequence). The V end lost 3 bases, the J end lost 3 bases, and 11 bases lay between the germline ends. CDR3 sequence reads: CASSQAGGDTEAFF. In DNA form, the CDR3 reads TGTGCCAGCAGCCAGGCCGGGGGGGACACTGAAGCTTTCTTT.

The chain recombines TRBV24-1 with TRBJ2-2; TRBD1 agrees at 8 bases. There are 14 residues in the CDR3. Unmatched junction bases numbered 8, after V lost 12 bases and J lost 3 bases. The germline gives CDR1 KGHDR, CDR2 SFDVKD. The CDR3 is CAVRGQGDTGELFF. Here the CDR3 DNA reads TGTGCCGTCAGGGGGCAAGGGGACACCGGGGAGCTGTTTTTT.

V and J are TRBV2 and TRBJ2-6; TRBD2 is a possible D gene (5 bases). V dropped 1 base and J dropped 2 bases, with 15 bases sitting between them. Per germline, CDR1 SNHLY and CDR2 FYNNEI. The CDR3 runs to 18 residues. The chain's CDR3 is CASSEERDGFTGANVLTF. The DNA for the CDR3 is TGTGCCAGCAGTGAAGAGAGGGATGGGTTTACTGGGGCCAACGTCCTGACTTTC.

This clone was counted between two and nine times. The CDR3 loop is CAWRQGPYGYTF. The CDR3 bases are TGTGCCTGGAGACAGGGCCCCTATGGCTACACCTTC. This chain connects TRBV30 to TRBJ1-2, with a weak D call TRBD1 (6 bases). Trimming pared 3 bases from V and 4 bases from J, leaving 9 bases between. The CDR3 length is 12 residues. Germline V CDR1 and CDR2: GTSNPN, SVGIG (reference sequence). Complete variable domain (other parts from reference TRBV30 and TRBJ1-2): SQTIHQWPATLVQPVGSPLSLECTVEGTSNPNLYWYRQAAGRGLQLLFYSVGIGQISSEVPQNLSASRPQDRQFILSSKKLLLSDSGFYLCAWRQGPYGYTFGSGTRLTVV.

The chain is built from TRBV4-3 and TRBJ1-1, with D possibly TRBD1 on 5 matching bases. Germline V gene data show CDR1 as LGHNA and CDR2 as YSLEER. The ends were cut back, 1 base at V and 4 bases at J, with 13 bases in the middle. This CDR3 has 15 residues. CDR3 nucleotides: TGCGCCAGCAGCCAAGTCAGGGTTCGAGGCACTGAAGCTTTCTTT. Translation: CASSQVRVRGTEAFF.

This clone was seen a few times. In nucleotides, the CDR3 is TGTGCCAGCACCACGGACACGACACTATTCTACGAGCAGTACGTC. Its translation is CASTTDTTLFYEQYV. This rearrangement joins TRBV21-1 to TRBJ2-7; the tabulated D call, TRBD1, remains unverified against the DNA. TRBV21-1 corresponds to a pseudogene. This CDR3 comprises 15 residues.

The V call is TRBV27, the J call TRBJ2-5; a possible D gene is TRBD1 (6 bases). V lost 5 bases and J 4 bases, leaving 11 bases between the germline ends. Germline V lookup: CDR1 MNHEY, CDR2 SMNVEV (reference sequence). The CDR3 extends over 13 amino acids. The CDR3 loop reads CASSIRGRETQYF. In DNA, the CDR3 is TGTGCCAGCAGTATCAGGGGTCGAGAGACCCAGTACTTC.

The chain joins TRBV28 to TRBJ2-7; maybe TRBD1 (6 bases). This CDR3 is 17 amino acids long. Germline V lookup: CDR1 MDHEN, CDR2 SYDVKM. Trimming left V 4 bases short and J 6 bases short, with 25 bases between. The CDR3 DNA follows: TGTGCCAGCAGTTCTTTTGGAAACTTCCGGGACAAGCCCGAGCAGTACTTC. As protein: CASSSFGNFRDKPEQYF.

The rearrangement joins TRBV6-5 to TRBJ2-2; 13 positions match TRBD2. From germline, CDR1 is MNHEY and CDR2 SVGAGI. This CDR3 comprises 16 residues. V was pared by 1 base and J by 4 bases, with 0 bases of the junction left unmatched. The CDR3 nucleotides read TGTGCCAGCAGTTACTGGACTAGCGGGGGCACCGGGGAGCTGTTTTTT. Amino acid sequence: CASSYWTSGGTGELFF.